This is a list of T cell receptor beta chains from one sample in a study of blood T cell repertoires in COVID-19. Profiled with immunoSEQ multiplex PCR; TCRdb holds only in-frame clones, not every one. Here the sample spans hundreds of thousands of clones, about four fifths being singletons. The sequenced sample consisted of peripheral blood. The receptors were gathered from an older man with acute or convalescent COVID-19. Each CDR3 is given without its conserved first and last residue.

v_gene | CDR3aa
TRBV21-1 | ASSKLSGTSGRSTDTQY
TRBV6-5 | ASSHDRGNYGYT
TRBV12-5 | ASERGQMAGELF
TRBV27 | ASTQGTAQTGELF
TRBV19 | ASPREEPTNTGELF
TRBV6-5 | ASQAAAGDTQY
TRBV28 | ASSSTGYSGNTIY
TRBV5-1 | ASSSFSGGTDTQY
TRBV18 | ASLGVANYGYT
TRBV6-2/TRBV6-3 | ASSYPPGIAGGGVFSYEQY
TRBV30 | AWRDPTRTYEQY
TRBV15 | ATSRDHRGRGLGNQPQH
TRBV28 | ASSSLVQGADTEAF
TRBV11-2 | ASSLDRAYGYT
TRBV2 | ASSEPGGLVTSFGYT
TRBV27 | ASSLSRRVGGYNEQF
TRBV27 | ASSLPVYGSGRVNEQF
TRBV30 | AWSIGGNTEAF
TRBV5-8 | ASSFPGGDLRAF
TRBV13 | ASSTRTGNGYT
TRBV5-1 | ASNRDTTYEQY
TRBV7-9 | ASSPGTPYNEQF
TRBV6-5 | ASTPGTAGNTIY
TRBV2 | ASTPDGINQPQH
TRBV11-2 | ASSFAGTRSYEQY
TRBV7-2 | ASSRDRGDQPQH
TRBV30 | AWSLGGLSYEQY
TRBV24-1 | ATSDRGESGTGELF
TRBV21-1 | ASSKGLAGGLVVKNIQY
TRBV19 | ASSLTGQGTDTQY
TRBV11-2 | ASSSYKGTRDEQF
TRBV3-1/TRBV3-2 | ASSLTFGTGNNSPLH
TRBV18 | ASSLTGKSNQPQH
TRBV24-1 | ATSVGTSGRGPSYEQY
TRBV7-2 | ASSSYQPQH
TRBV6-5 | ASGGTYSYEQY
TRBV6-6 | ASTTRAGSYNEQF
TRBV18 | ASSPGGVGPYEQY
TRBV10-3 | AISESETGGLYYGYT
TRBV5-8 | ASRLAGVVNIQY
TRBV18 | ASSQATVAGELF
TRBV12-3/TRBV12-4 | ASSKHEGYEQY
TRBV5-8 | ASSPLLGGGASYNEQF
TRBV30 | AWRGTGVRTEAF
TRBV28 | ASGVPYGGAGYEQY
TRBV6-5 | ASGRASYGYT
TRBV2 | ASRDRGQTEAF
TRBV3-1/TRBV3-2 | ASSQVLAGGRTPYEQY
TRBV7-8 | ASSLEGATVNTEAF
TRBV19 | ASSRLGTGGDEQY
TRBV14 | ASSLLSIGTGDGYT
TRBV30 | ALQRTRVTGELF